The clone carrying this T cell receptor (beta chain) showed up just a few times. The antigen remains unidentified. Per the germline V gene, CDR1 is SGDLS and CDR2 is YYNGEE. This CDR3 has 14 residues. After removal of 3 bases from V and 6 bases from J, the junction contained 3 bases not matched to a gene. MiXCR was run by TCRdb on the 5' RACE reads, yielding one entry per CDR3 protein. Among 750,000 to 950,000 distinct CDR3 sequences, more than 9% were seen once, and the ten largest hold roughly 1.5%. These data originate in a study of identical twins. Every donor was a healthy Caucasian. General study points: It was out-of-frame TCR alpha sharing in monozygotic twins that models underestimated.

These same data were also listed under a study on yellow fever vaccine responses in identical twins. From that paper: Convergence reportedly seemed to mark part of the twins' vaccine T cell response, with personalization marking the rest.

The rearrangement uses TRBV9 and TRBJ2-1, with TRBD2 identical over 10 bases. The sequencing input was PBMCs. This receptor was identified in a woman under 30 in good health. CDR3 amino acids: CASSGSSGSNEQFF. CDR3 in DNA: TGTGCCAGCAGCGGGTCTAGCGGGAGCAATGAGCAGTTCTTC.